The source of this T cell receptor (beta chain) is a study of blood T cell repertoires in COVID-19. In the study overall: Acute and convalescent COVID-19 samples came from the United States, Italy and Spain.

This CDR3 region has 18 residues. The germline CDR1 and CDR2 sequences are MDHEN and SYDVKM. J gave up 4 bases and V 7 bases, and 15 bases lay outside the gene matches. The count of this clone is one. Original processing notes: Nucleated cell number was recorded as an estimate derived from reference gene primer amplification. Using immunoSEQ multiplex PCR, the repertoire was profiled, and TCRdb retains in-frame clones only, with some absent. D and trimming come from the DNA, and the V and J calls and clone size come from that table. This table has some 76,000 clones, approximately 80% appearing once. The sequence derives from a man aged 50-59 years with COVID-19, enrolled during active disease. This chain uses TRBV28 with TRBJ2-1, with TRBD2 identical over 11 bases. The sequencing sample was made of peripheral blood. CDR3 in amino acids: CASTEALAGGKAYNEQFF. CDR3 nucleotide sequence: TGTGCCAGCACCGAGGCTCTAGCGGGAGGAAAGGCTTACAATGAGCAGTTCTTC.